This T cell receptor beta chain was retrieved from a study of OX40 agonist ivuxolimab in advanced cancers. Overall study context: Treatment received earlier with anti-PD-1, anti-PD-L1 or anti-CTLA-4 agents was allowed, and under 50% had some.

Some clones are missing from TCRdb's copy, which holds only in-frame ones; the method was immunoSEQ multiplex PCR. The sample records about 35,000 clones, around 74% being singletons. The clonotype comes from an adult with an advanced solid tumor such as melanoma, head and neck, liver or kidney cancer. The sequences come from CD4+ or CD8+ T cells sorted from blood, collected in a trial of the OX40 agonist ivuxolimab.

CDR3 DNA: TGTGCCAGCAGCTTGGGACCTGAGGGGGAGACCCAGTACTTC. Amino acids: CASSLGPEGETQYF. V is TRBV5-5 and J is TRBJ2-5; D possibly uses TRBD1 or TRBD2 (5 bases each). This CDR3 spans 14 amino acids. The germline V gene encodes CDR1 SGHKS and CDR2 YYEKEE (reference sequence). V was cut by 0 bases and J by 5 bases, with 11 bases left in between.